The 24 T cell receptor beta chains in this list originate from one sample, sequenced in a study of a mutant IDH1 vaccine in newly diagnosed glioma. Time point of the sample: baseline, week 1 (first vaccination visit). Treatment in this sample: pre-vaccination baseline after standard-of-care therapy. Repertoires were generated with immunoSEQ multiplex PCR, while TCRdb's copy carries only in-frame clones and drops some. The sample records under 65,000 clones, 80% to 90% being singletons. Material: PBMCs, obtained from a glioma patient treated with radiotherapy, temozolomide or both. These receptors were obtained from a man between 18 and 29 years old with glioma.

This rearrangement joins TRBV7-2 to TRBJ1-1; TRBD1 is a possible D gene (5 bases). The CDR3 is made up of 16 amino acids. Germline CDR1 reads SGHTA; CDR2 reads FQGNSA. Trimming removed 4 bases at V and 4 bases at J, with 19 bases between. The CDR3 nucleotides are TGTGCCAGCAGCTATCCGGGACTTCGGCAGGGCACTGAAGCTTTCTTT. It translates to CASSYPGLRQGTEAFF.

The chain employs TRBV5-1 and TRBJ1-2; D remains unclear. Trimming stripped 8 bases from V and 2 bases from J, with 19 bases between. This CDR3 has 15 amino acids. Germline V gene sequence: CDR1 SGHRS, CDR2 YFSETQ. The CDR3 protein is CASQPHSAANYGYTF. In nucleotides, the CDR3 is TGCGCCAGTCAGCCCCACAGTGCGGCAAACTATGGCTACACCTTC. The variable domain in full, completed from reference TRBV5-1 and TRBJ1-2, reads KAGVTQTPRYLIKTRGQQVTLSCSPISGHRSVSWYQQTPGQGLQFLFEYFSETQRNKGNFPGRFSGRQFSNSRSEMNVSTLELGDSALYLCASQPHSAANYGYTFGSGTRLTVV.

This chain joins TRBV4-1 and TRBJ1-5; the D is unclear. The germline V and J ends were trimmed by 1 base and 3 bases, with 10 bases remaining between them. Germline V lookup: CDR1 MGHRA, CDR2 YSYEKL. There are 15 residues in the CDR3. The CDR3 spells CASSQVLTSNQPQHF. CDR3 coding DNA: TGCGCCAGCAGCCAAGTTCTCACTTCCAATCAGCCCCAGCATTTT.

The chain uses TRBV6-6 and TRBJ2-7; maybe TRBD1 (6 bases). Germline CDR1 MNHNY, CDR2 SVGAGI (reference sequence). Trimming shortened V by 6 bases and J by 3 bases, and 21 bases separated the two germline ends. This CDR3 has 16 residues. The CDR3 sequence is CASRSRSPGVNYEQYF. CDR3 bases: TGTGCCAGCAGGTCCCGCTCCCCAGGGGTCAACTACGAGCAGTACTTC.

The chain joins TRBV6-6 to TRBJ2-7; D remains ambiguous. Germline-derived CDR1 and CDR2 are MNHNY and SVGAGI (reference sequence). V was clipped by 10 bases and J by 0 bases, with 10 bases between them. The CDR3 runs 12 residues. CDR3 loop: CAISTSSYEQYF. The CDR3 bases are TGTGCCATTTCGACAAGCTCCTACGAGCAGTACTTC.

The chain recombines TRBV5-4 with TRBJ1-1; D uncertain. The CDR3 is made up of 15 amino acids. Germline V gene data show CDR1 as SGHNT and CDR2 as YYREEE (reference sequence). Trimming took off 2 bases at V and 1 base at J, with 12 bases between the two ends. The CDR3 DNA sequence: TGTGCCAGCAGCTTTTACTCGGGCGCGAACACTGAAGCTTTCTTT. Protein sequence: CASSFYSGANTEAFF.

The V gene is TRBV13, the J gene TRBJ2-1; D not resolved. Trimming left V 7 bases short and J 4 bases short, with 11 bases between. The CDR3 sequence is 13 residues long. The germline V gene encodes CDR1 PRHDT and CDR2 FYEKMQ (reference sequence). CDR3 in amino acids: CASNQQLYNEQFF. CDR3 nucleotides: TGTGCCAGCAACCAACAGTTATACAATGAGCAGTTCTTC.

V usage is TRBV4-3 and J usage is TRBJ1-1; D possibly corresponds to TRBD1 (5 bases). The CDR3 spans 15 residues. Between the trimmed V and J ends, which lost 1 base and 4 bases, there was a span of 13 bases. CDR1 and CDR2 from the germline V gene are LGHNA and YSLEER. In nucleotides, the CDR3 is TGCGCCAGCAGCCAAGTGGAGGGGTCGGTCACTGAAGCTTTCTTT. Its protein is CASSQVEGSVTEAFF.

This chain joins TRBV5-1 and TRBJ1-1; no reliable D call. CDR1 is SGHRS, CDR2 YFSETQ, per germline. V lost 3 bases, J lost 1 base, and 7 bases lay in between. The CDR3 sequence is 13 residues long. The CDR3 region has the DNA TGCGCCAGCAGCTCGGGCCGGAACACTGAAGCTTTCTTT. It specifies CASSSGRNTEAFF.

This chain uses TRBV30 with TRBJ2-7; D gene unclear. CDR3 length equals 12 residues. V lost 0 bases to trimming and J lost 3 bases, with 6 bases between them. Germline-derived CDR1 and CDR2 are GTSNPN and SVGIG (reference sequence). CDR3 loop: CAWSVGLYEQYF. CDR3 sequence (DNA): TGTGCCTGGAGTGTAGGGCTCTACGAGCAGTACTTC.

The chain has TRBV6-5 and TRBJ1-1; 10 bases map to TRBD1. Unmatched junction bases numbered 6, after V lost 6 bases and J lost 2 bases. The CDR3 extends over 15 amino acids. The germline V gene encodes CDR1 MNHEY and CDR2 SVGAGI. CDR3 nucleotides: TGTGCCAGCAGCCGGGACAGGGGCCCCAACACTGAAGCTTTCTTT. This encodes CASSRDRGPNTEAFF.

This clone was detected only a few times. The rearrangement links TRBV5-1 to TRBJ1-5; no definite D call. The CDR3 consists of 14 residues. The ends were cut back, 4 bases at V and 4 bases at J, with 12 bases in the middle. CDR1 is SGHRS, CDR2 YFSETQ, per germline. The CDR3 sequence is CASSPDGRNQPQHF. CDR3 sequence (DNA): TGCGCCAGCAGCCCGGACGGGAGAAATCAGCCCCAGCATTTT.

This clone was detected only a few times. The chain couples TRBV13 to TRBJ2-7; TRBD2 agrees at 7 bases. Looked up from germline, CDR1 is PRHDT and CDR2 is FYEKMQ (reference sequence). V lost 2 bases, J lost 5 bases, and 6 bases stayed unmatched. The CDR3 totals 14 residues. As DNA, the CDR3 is TGTGCCAGCAGCTTAAGTGGGAGGGCGGACGAGCAGTACTTC. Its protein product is CASSLSGRADEQYF.

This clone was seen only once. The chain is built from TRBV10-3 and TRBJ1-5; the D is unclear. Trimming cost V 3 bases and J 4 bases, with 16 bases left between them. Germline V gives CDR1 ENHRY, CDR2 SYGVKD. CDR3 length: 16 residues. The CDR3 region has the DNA TGTGCCATCAGTGACAGAGCGCTACTTTTGAATCAGCCCCAGCATTTT. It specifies CAISDRALLLNQPQHF.

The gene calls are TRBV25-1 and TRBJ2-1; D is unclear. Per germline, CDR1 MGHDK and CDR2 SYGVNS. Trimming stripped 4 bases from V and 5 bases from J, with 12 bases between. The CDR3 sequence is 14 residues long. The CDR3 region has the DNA TGTGCCAGCAGTGGAGCTTTACGGGACAATGAGCAGTTCTTC. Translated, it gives CASSGALRDNEQFF.

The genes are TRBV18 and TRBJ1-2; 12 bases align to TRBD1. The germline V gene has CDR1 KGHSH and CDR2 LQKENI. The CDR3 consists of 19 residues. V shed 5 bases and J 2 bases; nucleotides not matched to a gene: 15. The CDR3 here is CASSTLPGGQGALNYGYTF. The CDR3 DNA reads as TGTGCCAGCTCAACATTACCAGGGGGACAGGGGGCTCTCAACTATGGCTACACCTTC.

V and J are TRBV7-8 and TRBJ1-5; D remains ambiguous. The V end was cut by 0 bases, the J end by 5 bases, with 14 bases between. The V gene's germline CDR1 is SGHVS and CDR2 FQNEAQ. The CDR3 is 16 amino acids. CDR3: CASSLARAYSDQPQHF. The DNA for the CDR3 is TGTGCCAGCAGCTTAGCGAGGGCCTACTCAGATCAGCCCCAGCATTTT.

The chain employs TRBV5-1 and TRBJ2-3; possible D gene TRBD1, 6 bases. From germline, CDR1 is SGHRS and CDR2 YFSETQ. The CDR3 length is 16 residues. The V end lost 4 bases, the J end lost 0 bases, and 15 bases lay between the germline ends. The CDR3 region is CASSLLQGISTDTQYF. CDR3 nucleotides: TGCGCCAGCAGCCTGTTACAGGGTATCAGCACAGATACGCAGTATTTT.

In DNA, the CDR3 is TGTGCCAGCAGCCTGGAGAGGGTGGGCACTGAAGCTTTCTTT. It yields the protein CASSLERVGTEAFF. J is TRBJ1-1 and V is TRBV5-4, with D uncertain. CDR1 and CDR2 (germline): SGHNT, YYREEE (reference sequence). This CDR3 is built from 14 residues. Trimming left V 4 bases short and J 4 bases short, with 14 bases between.

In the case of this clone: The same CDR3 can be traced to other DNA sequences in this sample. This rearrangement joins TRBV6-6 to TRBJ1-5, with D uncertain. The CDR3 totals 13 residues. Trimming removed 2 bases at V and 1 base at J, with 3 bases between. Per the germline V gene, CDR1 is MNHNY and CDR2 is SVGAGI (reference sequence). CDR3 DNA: TGTGCCAGCAGTTACCCAAGCAATCAGCCCCAGCATTTT. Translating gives CASSYPSNQPQHF.

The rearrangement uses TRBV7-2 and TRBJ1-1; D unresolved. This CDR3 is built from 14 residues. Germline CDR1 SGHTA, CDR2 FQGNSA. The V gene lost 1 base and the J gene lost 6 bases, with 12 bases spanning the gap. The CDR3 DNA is TGTGCCAGCAGCTTAGGTGGGCCCTCTTCTGAAGCTTTCTTT. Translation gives CASSLGGPSSEAFF.

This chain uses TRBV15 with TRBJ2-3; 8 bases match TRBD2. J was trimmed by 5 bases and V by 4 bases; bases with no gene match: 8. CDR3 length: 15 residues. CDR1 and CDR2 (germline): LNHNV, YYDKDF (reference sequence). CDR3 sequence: CATSTSRLAGDTQYF. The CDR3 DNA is TGTGCCACCAGCACCTCGAGGCTAGCGGGAGATACGCAGTATTTT. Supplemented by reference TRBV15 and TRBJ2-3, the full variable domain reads DAMVIQNPRYQVTQFGKPVTLSCSQTLNHNVMYWYQQKSSQAPKLLFHYYDKDFNNEADTPDNFQSRRPNTSFCFLDIRSPGLGDTAMYLCATSTSRLAGDTQYFGPGTRLTVL.

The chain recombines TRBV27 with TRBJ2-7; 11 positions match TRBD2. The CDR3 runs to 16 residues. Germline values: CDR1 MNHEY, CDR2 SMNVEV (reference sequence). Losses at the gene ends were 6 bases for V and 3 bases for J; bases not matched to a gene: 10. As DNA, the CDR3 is TGTGCCAGCAGGTCACTAGCGGGAGACAGGCACTACGAGCAGTACTTC. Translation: CASRSLAGDRHYEQYF.

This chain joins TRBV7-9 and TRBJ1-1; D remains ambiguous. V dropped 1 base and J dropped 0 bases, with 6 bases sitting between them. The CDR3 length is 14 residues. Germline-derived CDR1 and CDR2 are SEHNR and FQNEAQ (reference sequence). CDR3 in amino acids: CASSLDTVNTEAFF. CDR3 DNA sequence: TGTGCCAGCAGCTTAGATACAGTGAACACTGAAGCTTTCTTT.